Listed below are T cell receptor beta chains from one sample, sequenced in a study of T cell responses to AZD1222 COVID-19 vaccine. Data came from immunoSEQ multiplex PCR; TCRdb stores just in-frame clones and leaves some out. Among 250,000 to 300,000 clones, 94% were seen once, and the ten largest hold roughly 0.51%. The sequencing used peripheral blood, collected 28 days after the second AZD1222 dose. These TCRs come from an adult who received the AZD1222 COVID-19 vaccine. CDR3s include the opening cysteine and the closing phenylalanine or tryptophan. Each record gives: clone size, J gene, V gene, D gene, CDR3 protein, CDR3 DNA. A D gene is named only where the DNA matches it firmly. The listing skips clone size in some rows; elsewhere it reads once, few, many or a size class.

NA	TRBJ1-6	TRBV27	NA	CASSLWGGLSSYNSPLHF	TGTGCCAGCAGTTTATGGGGGGGGCTGAGCTCCTATAATTCACCCCTCCACTTT
NA	TRBJ2-3	TRBV20-1	NA	CSASNPGSTDTQYF	TGCAGTGCTAGTAATCCGGGGAGCACAGATACGCAGTATTTT
NA	TRBJ1-2	TRBV4-1	NA	CASSQGTGRRFYGYTF	TGCGCCAGCAGCCAAGGCACGGGGAGGCGCTTCTATGGCTACACCTTC
NA	TRBJ1-2	TRBV19	TRBD1	CASSIVPGQGNYGYTF	TGTGCCAGTAGTATTGTCCCGGGACAGGGAAACTATGGCTACACCTTC
once	TRBJ1-6	TRBV4-2	TRBD1	CASSHTGQAGGSPLHF	TGTGCCAGCAGCCATACCGGACAGGCGGGTGGTTCACCCCTCCACTTT
once	TRBJ2-1	TRBV24-1	TRBD2	CATSATSGSGNEQFF	TGTGCCACCAGTGCGACTAGCGGGAGTGGAAATGAGCAGTTCTTC
NA	TRBJ1-6	TRBV5-1	NA	CASSLDRPGGSPLHF	TGCGCCAGCAGCTTGGACCGACCGGGAGGATCACCCCTCCACTTT
once	TRBJ1-5	TRBV29-1	NA	CSASGGGGQPQHF	TGCAGCGCCTCCGGAGGGGGGGGTCAGCCCCAGCATTTT
NA	TRBJ2-2	TRBV28	NA	CASRPDREGRELFF	TGTGCCAGCAGACCTGACAGGGAGGGTCGGGAGCTGTTTTTT
once	TRBJ1-1	TRBV10-3	NA	CAISVDFGEAFF	TGTGCCATCAGTGTGGATTTCGGTGAAGCTTTCTTT
NA	TRBJ2-2	TRBV5-4	TRBD1	CASSSRGLAGELFF	TGTGCCAGCAGCTCCAGGGGGTTGGCCGGGGAGCTGTTTTTT
NA	TRBJ1-5	TRBV20-1	NA	CSASRSNQPQHF	TGCAGTGCCAGTAGGAGCAATCAGCCCCAGCATTTT
NA	TRBJ1-2	TRBV27	NA	CASSPRAGARGYTF	TGTGCCAGCAGCCCTAGAGCGGGGGCGCGGGGCTACACCTTC
once	TRBJ2-1	TRBV24-1	TRBD1	CATQTGGPYNEQFF	TGTGCCACCCAGACAGGGGGACCCTACAATGAGCAGTTCTTC
NA	TRBJ1-5	TRBV19	NA	CASSDLYSNQPQHF	TGTGCCAGTTCTGACTTATACAGCAATCAGCCCCAGCATTTT
NA	TRBJ2-5	TRBV5-4	NA	CASSHRAGKETQYF	TGTGCCAGCAGCCACAGGGCGGGAAAAGAGACCCAGTACTTC
NA	TRBJ1-1	TRBV4-1	TRBD1	CASSGRDRNTEAFF	TGCGCCAGCAGCGGCAGGGACAGGAACACTGAAGCTTTCTTT
NA	TRBJ1-4	TRBV28	NA	CASSLRQVFEKLFF	TGTGCCAGCAGTTTACGACAGGTTTTTGAAAAACTGTTTTTT
NA	TRBJ1-2	TRBV7-9	TRBD1	CASSTGGFYGYTF	TGTGCCAGCAGCACAGGGGGCTTCTATGGCTACACCTTC
NA	TRBJ2-7	TRBV28	TRBD1	CASISVGQEDYEQYF	TGTGCCAGCATCAGCGTTGGACAGGAGGACTACGAGCAGTACTTC
once	TRBJ1-5	TRBV10-3	NA	CAIRAENSNQPQHF	TGTGCCATCAGGGCAGAGAATAGCAATCAGCCCCAGCATTTT
NA	TRBJ1-2	TRBV5-4	TRBD1	CASSRQGSNYGYTF	TGTGCCAGCAGTCGACAGGGGAGTAACTATGGCTACACCTTC
NA	TRBJ2-2	TRBV29-1	NA	CSVDQQNTGELFF	TGCAGCGTTGACCAGCAGAACACCGGGGAGCTGTTTTTT
NA	TRBJ2-7	TRBV20-1	TRBD1	CSASYGTGAYEQYF	TGCAGTGCTAGTTACGGGACAGGGGCCTACGAGCAGTACTTC
NA	TRBJ2-2	TRBV28	TRBD2	CASSFLFGGLAGEVATGELFF	TGTGCCAGCAGTTTCTTGTTTGGGGGACTAGCGGGAGAGGTTGCCACCGGGGAGCTGTTTTTT
NA	TRBJ1-5	TRBV6-5	TRBD1	CASSSPRGGQPQHF	TGTGCCAGCAGTTCCCCCAGGGGGGGTCAGCCCCAGCATTTT
NA	TRBJ2-3	TRBV10-3	TRBD1	CAISESGQRTTDTQYF	TGTGCCATCAGTGAGTCGGGACAGAGAACCACAGATACGCAGTATTTT
NA	TRBJ1-5	TRBV28	NA	CASIKDSSNQPQHF	TGTGCCAGCATCAAGGACAGCTCCAATCAGCCCCAGCATTTT
NA	TRBJ2-7	TRBV29-1	NA	CSVDLGSYEQYF	TGCAGCGTTGATCTCGGATCCTACGAGCAGTACTTC
NA	TRBJ2-1	TRBV27	TRBD2	CASSLGGTSGREQFF	TGTGCCAGCAGTTTAGGGGGGACTAGCGGGAGGGAGCAGTTCTTC
NA	TRBJ1-6	TRBV12-3/TRBV12-4	TRBD1	CASSPVGQALHF	TGTGCCAGCAGTCCAGTCGGACAGGCCCTCCACTTT
NA	TRBJ2-1	TRBV6-2/TRBV6-3	NA	CASSYSPINNEQFF	TGTGCCAGCAGTTACTCCCCGATAAACAATGAGCAGTTCTTC
NA	TRBJ1-1	TRBV5-6	NA	CASSLNMREAFF	TGTGCCAGCAGCCTAAACATGAGAGAAGCTTTCTTT
once	TRBJ1-2	TRBV27	NA	CASSFRAKGKPYGYTF	TGTGCCAGCAGTTTCCGGGCAAAGGGGAAACCCTATGGCTACACCTTC
NA	TRBJ2-1	TRBV20-1	NA	CSASSRGSTNNEQFF	TGCAGTGCTAGTTCGAGGGGATCAACGAACAATGAGCAGTTCTTC
NA	TRBJ2-3	TRBV19	NA	CASSAADTQYF	TGTGCCAGTAGTGCGGCAGATACGCAGTATTTT